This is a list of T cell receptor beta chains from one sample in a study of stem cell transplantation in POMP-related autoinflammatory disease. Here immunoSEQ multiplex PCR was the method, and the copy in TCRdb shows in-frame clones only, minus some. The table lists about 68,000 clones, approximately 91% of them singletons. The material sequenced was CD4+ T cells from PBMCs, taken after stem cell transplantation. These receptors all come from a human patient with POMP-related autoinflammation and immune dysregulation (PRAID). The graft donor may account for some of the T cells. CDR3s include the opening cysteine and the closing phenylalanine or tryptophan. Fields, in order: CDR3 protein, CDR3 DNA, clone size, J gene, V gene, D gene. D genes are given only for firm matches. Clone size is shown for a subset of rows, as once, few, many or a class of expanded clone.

CDR3 protein: CASSSRGLQYF
CDR3 DNA: TGCGCCAGCAGCTCCAGGGGGTTGCAGTACTTC
clone size: once
J gene: TRBJ2-7
V gene: TRBV4-1
D gene: TRBD1

CDR3 protein: CASSGSRNNQPQHF
CDR3 DNA: TGCGCCAGCAGTGGGAGCAGGAATAATCAGCCCCAGCATTTT
clone size: -
J gene: TRBJ1-5
V gene: TRBV10-2
D gene: -

CDR3 protein: CASSYSQETQYF
CDR3 DNA: TGTGCCAGCAGTTACTCACAAGAGACCCAGTACTTC
clone size: -
J gene: TRBJ2-5
V gene: TRBV6-6
D gene: -

CDR3 protein: CASRNGQEGYDEQFF
CDR3 DNA: TGTGCCAGCAGGAACGGACAGGAGGGCTATGATGAGCAGTTCTTC
clone size: -
J gene: TRBJ2-1
V gene: TRBV6-5
D gene: -

CDR3 protein: CASTETLNTEAFF
CDR3 DNA: TGTGCCAGCACCGAGACACTGAACACTGAAGCTTTCTTT
clone size: -
J gene: TRBJ1-1
V gene: TRBV6-5
D gene: -

CDR3 protein: CATSDPPYTDTQYF
CDR3 DNA: TGTGCCACCAGTGACCCCCCTTACACAGATACGCAGTATTTT
clone size: -
J gene: TRBJ2-3
V gene: TRBV24-1
D gene: -

CDR3 protein: CASSLVRVGGTEAFF
CDR3 DNA: TGCGCCAGCAGCTTGGTGCGGGTCGGTGGCACTGAAGCTTTCTTT
clone size: -
J gene: TRBJ1-1
V gene: TRBV5-1
D gene: -

CDR3 protein: CASSLGGLTDTQYF
CDR3 DNA: TGCGCCAGCAGCTTGGGAGGGCTAACAGATACGCAGTATTTT
clone size: -
J gene: TRBJ2-3
V gene: TRBV5-1
D gene: -

CDR3 protein: CAISAGTGANVLTF
CDR3 DNA: TGTGCCATCAGTGCGGGGACTGGGGCCAACGTCCTGACTTTC
clone size: -
J gene: TRBJ2-6
V gene: TRBV10-3
D gene: -

CDR3 protein: CASSRTPGPFGTGELFF
CDR3 DNA: TGCGCCAGCAGCCGAACGCCGGGACCCTTCGGCACCGGGGAGCTGTTTTTT
clone size: once
J gene: TRBJ2-2
V gene: TRBV4-1
D gene: -

CDR3 protein: CASSLGQGILNSPLHF
CDR3 DNA: TGCGCCAGCAGCCTTGGACAGGGAATCCTAAATTCACCCCTCCACTTT
clone size: -
J gene: TRBJ1-6
V gene: TRBV4-1
D gene: TRBD1

CDR3 protein: CSARSGNTIYF
CDR3 DNA: TGCAGTGCTAGGTCCGGAAACACCATATATTTT
clone size: once
J gene: TRBJ1-3
V gene: TRBV20-1
D gene: -

CDR3 protein: CASSPTEKAPLHF
CDR3 DNA: TGTGCCAGCTCACCAACGGAGAAAGCACCCCTCCACTTT
clone size: -
J gene: TRBJ1-6
V gene: TRBV18
D gene: -

CDR3 protein: CASSPPPGRLNEQYF
CDR3 DNA: TGTGCCAGCTCACCCCCCCCCGGGAGGCTCAACGAGCAGTACTTC
clone size: -
J gene: TRBJ2-7
V gene: TRBV18
D gene: TRBD2